This T cell receptor (beta chain) was observed in a study of blood T cell repertoires in COVID-19. CDR1 and CDR2 from the germline V gene are SQVTM and ANQGSEA. Trimming removed 0 bases from V and 0 bases from J; junction bases left unmatched: 11. The CDR3 is made up of 19 amino acids. Sequenced by immunoSEQ multiplex PCR; TCRdb stores in-frame clones only, minus some. The sample has roughly 120,000 clones; about 90% are singletons. The sequence came from a woman aged 45-65 years with active or convalescent COVID-19. The chain carries TRBV29-1 and TRBJ2-6; TRBD2 aligns across 7 bases. The sequencing input was peripheral blood. The CDR3 nucleotides read TGCAGCGTTGAAGATAGAGTGTGGACGGGAGGCTCTGGGGCCAACGTCCTGACTTTC. This codes for CSVEDRVWTGGSGANVLTF.